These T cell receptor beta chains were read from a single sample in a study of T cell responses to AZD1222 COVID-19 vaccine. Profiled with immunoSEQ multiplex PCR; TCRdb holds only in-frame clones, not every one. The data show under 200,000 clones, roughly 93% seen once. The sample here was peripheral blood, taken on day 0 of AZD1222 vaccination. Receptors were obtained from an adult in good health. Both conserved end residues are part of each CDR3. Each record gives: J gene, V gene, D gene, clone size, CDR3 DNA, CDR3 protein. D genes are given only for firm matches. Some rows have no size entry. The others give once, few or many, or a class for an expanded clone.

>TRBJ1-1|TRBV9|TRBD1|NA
TGTGCCAGCAGCCCCCAGGGGGAGTACACTGAAGCTTTCTTT
CASSPQGEYTEAFF
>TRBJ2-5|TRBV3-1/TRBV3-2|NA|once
TGTGCCAGCAGCCAGAGGTCAGTACAAGAGACCCAGTACTTC
CASSQRSVQETQYF
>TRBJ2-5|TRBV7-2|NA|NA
TGTGCCAGCAGCTTAGTGGGGGAGACCCAGTACTTC
CASSLVGETQYF
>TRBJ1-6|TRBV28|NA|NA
TGTGCCAGCAGTTTATGTACAGGTTGTTCACCCCTCCACTTT
CASSLCTGCSPLHF
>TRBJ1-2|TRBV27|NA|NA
TGTGCCAGCAGTCATAGGGTGACCCCCATTAACTATGGCTACACCTTC
CASSHRVTPINYGYTF
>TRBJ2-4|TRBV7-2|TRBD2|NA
TGTGCCAGCAGCTTAGCTAGCGGGGGGGCCAAAAACATTCAGTACTTC
CASSLASGGAKNIQYF
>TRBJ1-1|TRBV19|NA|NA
TGTGCCAGTAGTATTGGGACGAACACTGAAGCTTTCTTT
CASSIGTNTEAFF
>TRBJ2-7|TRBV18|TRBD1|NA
TGTGCCAGCTCACCTCAACAGACAGGGCCCTACTCCTACGAGCAGTACTTC
CASSPQQTGPYSYEQYF
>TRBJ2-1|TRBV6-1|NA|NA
TGTGCCAGCAGTGAACTAGGTGAAACTAACAATGAGCAGTTCTTC
CASSELGETNNEQFF
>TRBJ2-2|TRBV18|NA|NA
TGTGCCAGCTCACCACTGAACACCGGGGAGCTGTTTTTT
CASSPLNTGELFF
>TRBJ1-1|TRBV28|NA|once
TGTGCCAGCAGTTTACTGACAGGATATGAAGCTTTCTTT
CASSLLTGYEAFF
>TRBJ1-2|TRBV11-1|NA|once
TGTGCCAGCAGCCCCGGTGCCTATGGCTACACCTTC
CASSPGAYGYTF
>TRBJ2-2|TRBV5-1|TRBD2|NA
TGCGCCAGCAGCTTGGCGGCGGGGGGGCGCAGGAACACCGGGGAGCTGTTTTTT
CASSLAAGGRRNTGELFF
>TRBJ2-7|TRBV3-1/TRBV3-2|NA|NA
TGTGCCAGCAGCCAAGTCGCAACAAACTACGAGCAGTACTTC
CASSQVATNYEQYF
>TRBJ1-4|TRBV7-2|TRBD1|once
TGTGCCAGCAGCATCGGGACAGGGTCAACAGAAAAACTGTTTTTT
CASSIGTGSTEKLFF
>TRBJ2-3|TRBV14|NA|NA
TGTGCCAGCAGCCTAAACATGGATACGCAGTATTTT
CASSLNMDTQYF
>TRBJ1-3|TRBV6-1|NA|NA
TGTGCCAGCAGTGACCCGGGGGCCTCTGGAAACACCATATATTTT
CASSDPGASGNTIYF
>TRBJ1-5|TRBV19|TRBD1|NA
TGTGCCAGTAGCTATACAGGGGAGAGCAATCAGCCCCAGCATTTT
CASSYTGESNQPQHF
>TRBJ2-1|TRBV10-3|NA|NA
TGTGCCATCAGTGGAGGCCTAGCCGGTGAGCAGTTCTTC
CAISGGLAGEQFF
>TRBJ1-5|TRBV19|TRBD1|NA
TGTGCCAGTCAAGACAGGGCCTATCAGCCCCAGCATTTT
CASQDRAYQPQHF
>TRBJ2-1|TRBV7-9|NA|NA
TGTGCCAGCAGCTTAAATAACGGAGCCTACAATGAGCAGTTCTTC
CASSLNNGAYNEQFF
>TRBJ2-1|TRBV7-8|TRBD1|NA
TGTGCCAGCAGCGAAGCCCCCGACAGGGTCCTTAACAATGAGCAGTTCTTC
CASSEAPDRVLNNEQFF
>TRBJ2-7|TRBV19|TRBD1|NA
TGTGCCAGTAGTACGACAGGGGACTCACTCTACGAGCAGTACTTC
CASSTTGDSLYEQYF
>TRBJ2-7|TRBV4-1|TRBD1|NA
TGCGCCAGCAGCCAAGTGCTTTCCGGGACAGTCGGCTACGAGCAGTACTTC
CASSQVLSGTVGYEQYF
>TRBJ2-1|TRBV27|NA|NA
TGTGCCAGCAGTTATCAGCTAGGGGAACCCTACAATGAGCAGTTCTTC
CASSYQLGEPYNEQFF
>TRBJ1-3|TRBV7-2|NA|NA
TGTGCCAGCAGCTTAATTCTTGGGGCAGGGAACACCATATATTTT
CASSLILGAGNTIYF
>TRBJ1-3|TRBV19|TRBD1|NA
TGTGCCAGTAGGAGTGGGACAGGCGGAAACACCATATATTTT
CASRSGTGGNTIYF
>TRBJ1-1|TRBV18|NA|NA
TGTGCCAGCTCCCAGGGTGGCTTGGGATTGAACACTGAAGCTTTCTTT
CASSQGGLGLNTEAFF
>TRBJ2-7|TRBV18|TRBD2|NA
TGTGCCAGCTCACCAGGCGGGAGAGGCTACGAGCAGTACTTC
CASSPGGRGYEQYF
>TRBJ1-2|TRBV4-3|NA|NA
TGCGCCAGCAGCCGGTACGGCATCTCTCGAGGCTACACCTTC
CASSRYGISRGYTF
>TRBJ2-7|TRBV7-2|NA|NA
TGTGCCAGCAGCTTAGGAGGTCTAGGACGGTCCTTTTACGAGCAGTACTTC
CASSLGGLGRSFYEQYF
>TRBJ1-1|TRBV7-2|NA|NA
TGTGCCAGCAACGCCAGGTCGAACACTGAAGCTTTCTTT
CASNARSNTEAFF
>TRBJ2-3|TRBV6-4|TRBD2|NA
TGTGCCAGCAGTGAAGCGGGAGGCACAGATACGCAGTATTTT
CASSEAGGTDTQYF
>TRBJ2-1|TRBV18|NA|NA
TGTGCCAGCTCACCGTGGACTAACACCTACAATGAGCAGTTCTTC
CASSPWTNTYNEQFF
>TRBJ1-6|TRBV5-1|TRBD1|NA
TGCGCCAGCAGCTTGGATGGGACAGGGAGTTCACCCCTCCACTTT
CASSLDGTGSSPLHF
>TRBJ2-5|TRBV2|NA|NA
TGTGCCAGCAGTGCCCTAGAGACCCAGTACTTC
CASSALETQYF
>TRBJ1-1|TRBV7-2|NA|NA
TGTGCCAGCAGACAAACCGGGGGAGACACTGAAGCTTTCTTT
CASRQTGGDTEAFF
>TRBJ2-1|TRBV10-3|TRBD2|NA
TGTGCCATCAGCCAGGGGACTAGCGGCTACAATGAGCAGTTCTTC
CAISQGTSGYNEQFF
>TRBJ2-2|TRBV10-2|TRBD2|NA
TGCGCCAGCAGAAACCCGGGACTAGCTGGAGTCGGGGAGCTGTTTTTT
CASRNPGLAGVGELFF
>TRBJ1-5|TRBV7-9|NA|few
TGTGCCAGCAGCTTAGGGGGTGGCAGGGCCAGCAATCAGCCCCAGCATTTT
CASSLGGGRASNQPQHF
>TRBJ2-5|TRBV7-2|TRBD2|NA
TGTGCCAGCAGCCGTCTAGCGGGGGAGACCCAGTACTTC
CASSRLAGETQYF
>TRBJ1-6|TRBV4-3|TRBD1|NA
TGCGCCAGCAGCCAAGAGAAGGGACAGGGGATTTCACCCCTCCACTTT
CASSQEKGQGISPLHF
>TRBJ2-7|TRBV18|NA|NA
TGTGCCAGCTCACCAATGAGCGGGTACAACGAGCAGTACTTC
CASSPMSGYNEQYF
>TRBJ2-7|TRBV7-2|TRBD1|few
TGTGCCAGCAGCTACCGACAGGGGGCCTACGAGCAGTACTTC
CASSYRQGAYEQYF
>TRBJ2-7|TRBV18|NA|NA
TGTGCCAGCTCACCACCCACCCAAGGCGAGCAGTACTTC
CASSPPTQGEQYF
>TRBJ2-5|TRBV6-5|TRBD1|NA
TGTGCCAGCAGTACCCTACAGGGGTCCCAAGAGACCCAGTACTTC
CASSTLQGSQETQYF
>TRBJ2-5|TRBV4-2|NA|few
TGTGCCAGCAGCCAAGATGAGGGATCGGAGGAGACCCAGTACTTC
CASSQDEGSEETQYF
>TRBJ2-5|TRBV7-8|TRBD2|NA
TGTGCCAGCAGCCCCGAACTAGCGGGATTGCAAGAGACCCAGTACTTC
CASSPELAGLQETQYF
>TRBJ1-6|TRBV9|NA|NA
TGTGCCAGCAGCGTAGTTGGTTCACCCCTCCACTTT
CASSVVGSPLHF
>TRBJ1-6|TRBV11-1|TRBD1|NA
TGTGCCAGCAGCTCACAGGGGGCAACTAATTCACCCCTCCACTTT
CASSSQGATNSPLHF
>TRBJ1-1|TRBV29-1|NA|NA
TGCAGCCTGAGGGAGCGGACGAACACTGAAGCTTTCTTT
CSLRERTNTEAFF
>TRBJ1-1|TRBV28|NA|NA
TGTGCCAGCAGTGGGAGACAACCGAACACTGAAGCTTTCTTT
CASSGRQPNTEAFF